The 5 T cell receptor beta chains in this list originate from one sample, sequenced in a study of blood T cell repertoires in COVID-19. Only in-frame clones appear in the TCRdb table, and some are missing; sequencing was by immunoSEQ multiplex PCR. The sample consists of about 170,000 clones, about 83% of them appearing once. The specimen was peripheral blood. These receptors were collected from a woman aged 80 or over with acute or convalescent COVID-19.

This clone has just a few counts. The CDR3 DNA reads as TGTGCCTGGACACTAGCTACAACTCCGGGACAGCAAGAGACCCAGTACTTC. It specifies CAWTLATTPGQQETQYF. The chain has TRBV30 and TRBJ2-5; maybe TRBD1 (7 bases). Germline V gives CDR1 GTSNPN, CDR2 SVGIG (reference sequence). Trimming removed 4 bases from V and 2 bases from J, with 23 bases in between. The CDR3 spans 17 residues.

The chain couples TRBV27 to TRBJ2-1; 8 bases are shared with TRBD2. CDR1 MNHEY and CDR2 SMNVEV come from the germline V gene (reference sequence). This CDR3 has 13 amino acids. The V gene end was trimmed by 2 bases and the J gene end by 9 bases; junction bases not matched to a gene: 3. CDR3 region: CASSLAGGGEQFF. The DNA for the CDR3 is TGTGCCAGCAGTTTAGCGGGGGGCGGTGAGCAGTTCTTC.

This clone appeared a single time. The V and J genes are TRBV27 and TRBJ1-5; a weak D match, TRBD1 (5 bases). The ends were cut back, 8 bases at V and 4 bases at J, with 9 bases in the middle. Germline CDR1 reads MNHEY; CDR2 reads SMNVEV (reference sequence). CDR3 length equals 12 residues. Here the CDR3 DNA reads TGTGCCAGCGGCAGGGTAAATCAGCCCCAGCATTTT. Protein: CASGRVNQPQHF.

This rearrangement joins TRBV28 to TRBJ1-2; 9 nucleotides align to TRBD1. CDR1 is MDHEN, CDR2 SYDVKM, per germline. The length of the CDR3 is 14 residues. V dropped 7 bases and J dropped 8; count of bases not matched to a gene: 11. This chain's CDR3 is CASTITGQGRGYTF. The CDR3 region has the DNA TGTGCCAGCACCATCACCGGACAGGGGAGAGGCTACACCTTC.

The rearrangement uses TRBV10-3 and TRBJ1-1; no firm D call. CDR3 length: 14 amino acids. Germline CDR1 is ENHRY and CDR2 is SYGVKD. Trimming cost V 6 bases and J 3 bases, with 14 bases left between them. The CDR3 DNA is TGTGCCATCAGCCGGAGAGAGAGGGACACTGAAGCTTTCTTT. Translation: CAISRRERDTEAFF.